This TCR beta chain originates from a study of blood T cell repertoires in COVID-19. Across the study: PBMCs, B-cell-depleted T cells, or T cells provided the cDNA or gDNA that made up the material.

This clone appeared once. TCRdb's table, derived via immunoSEQ multiplex PCR, lists solely in-frame clones and lacks some. The data contain about 290,000 clones, 85% of them singletons. The CDR3 consists of 14 residues. The receptor was isolated from a woman between 45 and 60 years old with active or convalescent COVID-19. Sequenced sample: peripheral blood. This rearrangement joins TRBV21-1 to TRBJ2-5; the table's D call, TRBD1, was not checked against the DNA. TRBV21-1 is described as a pseudogene. CDR3 sequence: CASPHPAGAETQYF. The CDR3 coding sequence is TGTGCCAGTCCACACCCCGCAGGGGCGGAGACCCAGTACTTC.